This T cell receptor (beta chain) comes out of a study of OX40 agonist ivuxolimab in advanced cancers. Study at large: Patients were roughly 81% male with ages roughly 20 to 80, mean about 65. Antecedent anti-PD-1, anti-PD-L1 or anti-CTLA-4 therapy was permissible, with roughly 36% having received some.

Clones were read by immunoSEQ multiplex PCR, and TCRdb kept only the in-frame ones, dropping some. The sample lists about 74,000 clones; 86% were seen once. Per germline, CDR1 SGHTA and CDR2 FQGNSA. V lost 0 bases and J 3 bases, leaving 12 bases between the germline ends. The CDR3 contains 15 residues. Notes on the study in general: Low normalized clonal expansion also occurred in some nonresponding patients.

About this clone: The antigen remains unidentified.

V and J are TRBV7-2 and TRBJ2-7, with a weak D call TRBD2 (6 bases). This sequence was found in an adult with an advanced solid tumor such as melanoma, head and neck, liver or kidney cancer. The sample in question was CD4+ or CD8+ T cells sorted from blood, obtained in a trial of the OX40 agonist ivuxolimab. CDR3 sequence (DNA): TGTGCCAGCAGCTTAGCCCAGGGAGGAAGCTACGAGCAGTACTTC. It specifies CASSLAQGGSYEQYF.